This TCR beta chain came from a study of T-cell reconstitution after alpha-beta-depleted transplantation in children. This clonotype was found many times. The germline CDR1 and CDR2 sequences are MGHDK and SYGVNS. The CDR3 spans 15 residues. V gave up 3 bases and J gave up 3 bases; unmatched junction bases: 5. Researchers prepared the TCRbeta library using unique molecular identifiers, the study reports. TCRdb itself ran the PCR reads through MiXCR, one entry per CDR3 protein. The sample holds approximately 420,000 distinct CDR3 sequences, around 9.9% seen once. The source was PBMCs from the stem cell graft donor, collected from the stem cell graft. The rearrangement links TRBV25-1 to TRBJ2-1; 7 bases match TRBD2. The TCR sequence derives from a human donor who donated a stem cell graft to a child with acute myeloid leukemia. CDR3 region: CASSDPGGSYNEQFF. In DNA, the CDR3 is TGTGCCAGCAGTGATCCGGGGGGAAGCTACAATGAGCAGTTCTTC.